These 12 T cell receptor beta chains were all obtained from the same sample, sequenced in a study of OX40 agonist ivuxolimab in advanced cancers. Assay: immunoSEQ multiplex PCR; the TCRdb copy retains only in-frame clones and omits some. The sample has 75,000 to 80,000 clones; roughly 84% are singletons. Sample: CD4+ or CD8+ T cells sorted from blood, taken in a trial of the OX40 agonist ivuxolimab. These receptors were collected from an adult with an advanced solid tumor such as melanoma, head and neck, liver or kidney cancer.

The V gene is TRBV6-6, the J gene TRBJ1-1, with TRBD1 as a possible D gene (5 bases). CDR3 length: 13 amino acids. In germline, CDR1 is MNHNY, CDR2 SVGAGI (reference sequence). With 4 bases removed from V and 1 base from J, the gap between germline ends came to 7 bases. The CDR3 loop is CASSSGGNTEAFF. The CDR3 nucleotides are TGTGCCAGCAGTTCGGGGGGGAACACTGAAGCTTTCTTT.

This clone was recorded once. V and J are TRBV2 and TRBJ1-1, with D perhaps TRBD1 (5 bases). The CDR3 extends over 13 amino acids. Trimming took 5 bases from V and 5 from J, leaving 12 bases between them. Germline CDR1 and CDR2: SNHLY and FYNNEI. CDR3 bases: TGTGCCAGCAGTCCGGGGCGAGGGACTGAAGCTTTCTTT. It is translated as CASSPGRGTEAFF.

In its sample, this clone was seen once. The same CDR3 is also encoded by other DNA sequences in this sample. The V gene is TRBV6-5, the J gene TRBJ1-2; 7 positions agree with TRBD1. The V and J ends lost 6 bases and 2 bases, in that order; junction bases with no gene match: 3. The CDR3 has 13 residues. CDR1 and CDR2 (germline): MNHEY, SVGAGI. CDR3 DNA: TGTGCCAGCAGGCGGGACAGCAACTATGGCTACACCTTC. Amino acid sequence: CASRRDSNYGYTF.

This chain's CDR3 is CASSGDRGTPLHF. The DNA of the CDR3 is TGTGCCAGCAGTGGCGACAGGGGGACACCCCTCCACTTT. The V call is TRBV6-6, the J call TRBJ1-6; 9 nucleotides align to TRBD1. Germline V lookup: CDR1 MNHNY, CDR2 SVGAGI (reference sequence). Trimming took 5 bases from V and 11 from J; bases not matched to a gene: 4. There are 13 residues in the CDR3.

The chain carries TRBV5-1 and TRBJ2-7, with 12 bases that match TRBD1. The CDR3 is made up of 14 amino acids. The V segment lost 2 bases and the J segment 9 bases; nucleotides outside the gene matches: 6. Germline-derived CDR1 and CDR2 are SGHRS and YFSETQ. The chain's CDR3 is CASSFGTGGAGQYF. The CDR3 DNA follows: TGCGCCAGCAGCTTTGGGACAGGGGGCGCCGGGCAGTACTTC.

The CDR3 DNA reads as TGCAGCGTTGAAGATCGGCGGCGGGGGGGCTCCTACAATGAGCAGTTCTTC. Protein: CSVEDRRRGGSYNEQFF. J is TRBJ2-1 and V is TRBV29-1, with 9 bases that match TRBD2. This CDR3 region has 17 residues. J lost 0 bases, V lost 0 bases, and 6 bases had no gene match. Germline V gene sequence: CDR1 SQVTM, CDR2 ANQGSEA.

This chain uses TRBV7-2 with TRBJ2-3; 8 positions agree with TRBD2. CDR1 and CDR2 from the germline V gene are SGHTA and FQGNSA. V shed 3 bases and J 3 bases; nucleotides not matched to a gene: 2. The CDR3 consists of 14 residues. CDR3 DNA sequence: TGTGCCAGCAGCTTCGGACTAGCAACAGATACGCAGTATTTT. Translated: CASSFGLATDTQYF. Filled out from reference TRBV7-2 and TRBJ2-3, the complete variable domain reads GAGVSQSPSNKVTEKGKDVELRCDPISGHTALYWYRQSLGQGLEFLIYFQGNSAPDKSGLPSDRFSAERTGGSVSTLTIQRTQQEDSAVYLCASSFGLATDTQYFGPGTRLTVL.

V is TRBV4-2 and J is TRBJ2-5; 11 bases fit TRBD2. The CDR3 totals 16 residues. Germline CDR1 is LGHNA and CDR2 is YNFKEQ. J gave up 4 bases and V 2 bases, and 6 bases lay outside the gene matches. The CDR3 is CASSQLLAGVRETQYF. CDR3 in DNA: TGTGCCAGCAGCCAACTACTAGCGGGGGTACGAGAGACCCAGTACTTC.

The rearrangement links TRBV27 to TRBJ2-7; D is ambiguous. The V end was cut by 0 bases, the J end by 3 bases, with 6 bases between. Germline V gives CDR1 MNHEY, CDR2 SMNVEV (reference sequence). The CDR3 consists of 13 residues. CDR3 DNA sequence: TGTGCCAGCAGTTTATCAGGCCACTACGAGCAGTACTTC. It encodes CASSLSGHYEQYF.

V is TRBV4-1 and J is TRBJ2-3; weak D call: TRBD1 (5 bases). The CDR3 is made up of 17 amino acids. Germline assignment: CDR1 MGHRA and CDR2 YSYEKL. V shed 1 base and J shed 2 bases, with 16 bases lying between them. CDR3 sequence (DNA): TGCGCCAGCAGCCAAGCTAATTCAGGGCTAACCACAGATACGCAGTATTTT. It encodes CASSQANSGLTTDTQYF.

This rearrangement joins TRBV19 to TRBJ2-3; D is possibly TRBD1 or TRBD2 (5 bases each). Germline CDR1 and CDR2: LNHDA and SQIVND (reference sequence). The length of the CDR3 is 17 residues. Trimming stripped 5 bases from V and 1 base from J, with 19 bases between. The CDR3 region is CASSLETREGGTDTQYF. As DNA, the CDR3 is TGTGCCAGTAGTCTCGAGACGAGGGAAGGGGGCACAGATACGCAGTATTTT.

The gene calls are TRBV29-1 and TRBJ1-2; D is possibly TRBD1 (6 bases). Per the germline V gene, CDR1 is SQVTM and CDR2 is ANQGSEA. The CDR3 runs 13 residues. Between the trimmed V and J ends, which lost 5 bases and 14 bases, there was a span of 24 bases. CDR3 DNA sequence: TGCAGCGTTTTATCTTGGCAGGGGTTATCTAATACCTTC. Protein: CSVLSWQGLSNTF.